This entry features one TCR beta chain sequence. TCRdb fed the RT-PCR reads into MiXCR, producing one record per CDR3 protein. This table has about 150,000 distinct CDR3 sequences, 37% appearing once. The record originates from a study of patients and donors after allogeneic stem cell transplantation. From germline, CDR1 is SGHTA and CDR2 FQGTGA. Trimming left V 3 bases short and J 7 bases short, with 12 bases between. This CDR3 comprises 14 residues. The chain couples TRBV7-3 to TRBJ2-2, with D possibly being TRBD1 (6 bases). The material sequenced was blood, either unsorted or a sorted T cell fraction (not recorded which). The TCR originated in a human donor who was either an allogeneic HSCT recipient or a stem cell or donor lymphocyte infusion donor (not recorded which). It is not recorded whose cells these are; they may come from a transplant donor. Written as DNA, the CDR3 is TGTGCCAGCAGCTTGTGGGGGCAGGGCGGGGAGCTGTTTTTT. As protein: CASSLWGQGGELFF.